This is a list of T cell receptor beta chains from one sample in a study of blood T cell repertoires in COVID-19. Assay: immunoSEQ multiplex PCR; the TCRdb copy retains only in-frame clones and omits some. This sample has some 270,000 clones, with around 86% found just once. Sequencing input: PBMCs or T cells enriched from blood (not recorded which). All receptors come from a middle-aged woman who had recovered from COVID-19. Each CDR3 is given with its conserved first and last residue. Fields, in order: clone size, V gene, J gene, D gene, CDR3 DNA, CDR3 protein. A D gene is named only where the DNA matches it firmly. Size is omitted from some rows. Given values are once, few, many or a class for expanded clones.

clone_size: once; v_call: TRBV7-2; j_call: TRBJ2-7; d_call: NA; cdr3_nt: TGTGCCAGCAGCTCGGCGGCGGGGACCGGCGAGCAGTACTTC; cdr3_aa: CASSSAAGTGEQYF
clone_size: NA; v_call: TRBV28; j_call: TRBJ2-2; d_call: NA; cdr3_nt: TGTGCCAGCATCCCCAGTCGGGTCACCGGGGAGCTGTTTTTT; cdr3_aa: CASIPSRVTGELFF
clone_size: NA; v_call: TRBV5-1; j_call: TRBJ2-1; d_call: TRBD2; cdr3_nt: TGCGCCAGCAGCTTCCAGCGGGAAACCCTCAATGAGCAGTTCTTC; cdr3_aa: CASSFQRETLNEQFF
clone_size: NA; v_call: TRBV10-3; j_call: TRBJ1-3; d_call: NA; cdr3_nt: TGTGCCTCCGGGGAGTTGAACACCATATATTTT; cdr3_aa: CASGELNTIYF
clone_size: NA; v_call: TRBV7-2; j_call: TRBJ1-6; d_call: TRBD1; cdr3_nt: TGTGCCAGCAGCCAACCTTCCGGGACAGACAATTCACCCCTCCACTTT; cdr3_aa: CASSQPSGTDNSPLHF
clone_size: NA; v_call: TRBV5-4; j_call: TRBJ2-7; d_call: TRBD2; cdr3_nt: TGTGCCAGCAGCCGCTCCCCGGTGGGGGGGGAACGCGAGCAGTACTTC; cdr3_aa: CASSRSPVGGEREQYF
clone_size: NA; v_call: TRBV27; j_call: TRBJ1-5; d_call: NA; cdr3_nt: TGTGCCAGCAGTTTTTGGGGACACCAAAAGGAGCCCCAGCATTTT; cdr3_aa: CASSFWGHQKEPQHF
clone_size: NA; v_call: TRBV5-5; j_call: TRBJ2-7; d_call: TRBD2; cdr3_nt: TGTGCCAGCAGCATACGCCCCGGGACTAGCCGCTTGGGCTCCTACGAGCAGTACTTC; cdr3_aa: CASSIRPGTSRLGSYEQYF
clone_size: NA; v_call: TRBV7-9; j_call: TRBJ2-7; d_call: TRBD1; cdr3_nt: TGTGCCAGCAGCACTTCCGGGACAGGGTACGAGCAGTACTTC; cdr3_aa: CASSTSGTGYEQYF
clone_size: NA; v_call: TRBV5-1; j_call: TRBJ1-2; d_call: NA; cdr3_nt: TGCGCCAGCAGTCTCGGACAGTTGTTGGGCTACACCTTC; cdr3_aa: CASSLGQLLGYTF
clone_size: NA; v_call: TRBV7-2; j_call: TRBJ2-2; d_call: TRBD1; cdr3_nt: TGTGCCAGCAGCACGGACAGGGCGGACACCGGGGAGCTGTTTTTT; cdr3_aa: CASSTDRADTGELFF
clone_size: NA; v_call: TRBV20-1; j_call: TRBJ2-1; d_call: NA; cdr3_nt: TGCAGTGCTCCGGTAGTGAATGAGCAGTTCTTC; cdr3_aa: CSAPVVNEQFF
clone_size: NA; v_call: TRBV2; j_call: TRBJ1-4; d_call: TRBD1; cdr3_nt: TGTGCCAGCACCCCTCAGACAGGGGGTTGGGAAAAACTGTTTTTT; cdr3_aa: CASTPQTGGWEKLFF
clone_size: NA; v_call: TRBV10-3; j_call: TRBJ1-6; d_call: NA; cdr3_nt: TGTGCCACACACGGGCCAGGGAATAATTCACCCCTCCACTTT; cdr3_aa: CATHGPGNNSPLHF
clone_size: NA; v_call: TRBV7-2; j_call: TRBJ1-3; d_call: TRBD1; cdr3_nt: TGTGCCAGCAGCTTCACAGGGGGCACCTTCTCTGGAAACACCATATATTTT; cdr3_aa: CASSFTGGTFSGNTIYF
clone_size: NA; v_call: TRBV7-9; j_call: TRBJ2-4; d_call: TRBD2; cdr3_nt: TGTGCCAGCAGCCAGACTAGCGGAAAAAACATTCAGTACTTC; cdr3_aa: CASSQTSGKNIQYF
clone_size: NA; v_call: TRBV7-8; j_call: TRBJ1-2; d_call: TRBD1; cdr3_nt: TGTGCCAGCAGCCCCGGGACAGATAACTATGGCTACACCTTC; cdr3_aa: CASSPGTDNYGYTF
clone_size: once; v_call: TRBV10-3; j_call: TRBJ1-6; d_call: TRBD1; cdr3_nt: TGTGCCACCCAGGGGGGACCCACCAATTCACCCCTCCACTTT; cdr3_aa: CATQGGPTNSPLHF
clone_size: NA; v_call: TRBV27; j_call: TRBJ1-6; d_call: NA; cdr3_nt: TGTGCCAGCAGTACGCATCCCGGGTCAAACCCGAATTCACCCCTCCACTTT; cdr3_aa: CASSTHPGSNPNSPLHF
clone_size: NA; v_call: TRBV2; j_call: TRBJ1-5; d_call: NA; cdr3_nt: TGTGCCAGCACACAGGGTCGCAATCAGCCCCAGCATTTT; cdr3_aa: CASTQGRNQPQHF
clone_size: few; v_call: TRBV24-1; j_call: TRBJ2-1; d_call: TRBD1; cdr3_nt: TGTGCCACCAGTGGAGGGACAGACTCCTACAATGAGCAGTTCTTC; cdr3_aa: CATSGGTDSYNEQFF
clone_size: NA; v_call: TRBV5-4; j_call: TRBJ2-5; d_call: NA; cdr3_nt: TGTGCCAGCAGCTTTCCGGGACACGAGGAGACCCAGTACTTC; cdr3_aa: CASSFPGHEETQYF
clone_size: once; v_call: TRBV7-3; j_call: TRBJ1-3; d_call: NA; cdr3_nt: TGTGCCAGCAGCCAGCCACCCGAGGGAACCATATATTTT; cdr3_aa: CASSQPPEGTIYF
clone_size: NA; v_call: TRBV9; j_call: TRBJ1-6; d_call: TRBD1; cdr3_nt: TGTGCCAGCAGTTTCAACACAGGGGATTCACCCCTCCACTTT; cdr3_aa: CASSFNTGDSPLHF
clone_size: once; v_call: TRBV7-2; j_call: TRBJ2-2; d_call: NA; cdr3_nt: TGTGCCAGCAGCCCGAAGGGGCTATCCGGGGAGCTGTTTTTT; cdr3_aa: CASSPKGLSGELFF
clone_size: NA; v_call: TRBV4-2; j_call: TRBJ2-7; d_call: TRBD2; cdr3_nt: TGTGCCAGCAGCCCCACTCCGCGGGGGGCCTACGAGCAGTACTTC; cdr3_aa: CASSPTPRGAYEQYF
clone_size: NA; v_call: TRBV5-1; j_call: TRBJ2-2; d_call: NA; cdr3_nt: TGCGCCAGCAGCTTGGTCGCAGGGTGGACCGGGGAGCTGTTTTTT; cdr3_aa: CASSLVAGWTGELFF